This T cell receptor beta chain was retrieved from a study of cytomegalovirus exposure and HLA in healthy donors. Overall study: The same platform was used for the 110 or so validation repertoires and the approximately 700 first-cohort repertoires, a later analysis reported. Study results and caveats: TCR beta chains numbering some 160 were designated cytomegalovirus-associated.

As concerns this clone: The antigen is undetermined.

Profiling relied on immunoSEQ multiplex PCR, and the TCRdb table lists in-frame clones only, not all of them. There are 250,000 to 350,000 clones in the sample; 88% occur only once, and roughly 1% lies in the top ten. V was clipped by 2 bases and J by 5 bases; unmatched bases: 10. This CDR3 is 16 amino acids long. Germline V gene data show CDR1 as SGHAT and CDR2 as FQNNGV. The donors formed part of the roughly 120-subject validation cohort, distinct from the approximately 630-subject first cohort. The specimen sequenced was PBMCs. The chain combines TRBV11-2 with TRBJ2-7; 9 bases are a match to TRBD1. The receptor comes from a young woman in good health and CMV-seronegative. CDR3 DNA sequence: TGTGCCAGCAGCTTACTACCGCGGGACAGGGTCCACGAGCAGTACTTC. As protein: CASSLLPRDRVHEQYF.